This passage covers 20 T cell receptor beta chains from one sample sequenced in a study of T-cell reconstitution after alpha-beta-depleted transplantation in children. The TCRbeta library was prepared with unique molecular identifiers. TCRdb independently ran MiXCR on the PCR reads; one entry per CDR3 protein. The sample shows hundreds of thousands of distinct CDR3 sequences, around 14% of them seen only once. Sequences were derived from PBMCs, sampled before TCRalphabeta/CD19-depleted stem cell transplant. Receptors were obtained from a girl aged 2 to 9 with congenital amegakaryocytic thrombocytopenia, due to receive a stem cell transplant.

This clonotype showed up many times. The V and J genes are TRBV5-1 and TRBJ2-7; tentative D call: TRBD1 (5 bases). The CDR3 length is 14 residues. V was trimmed by 3 bases and J by 4 bases, leaving 14 bases between them. CDR1 is SGHRS and CDR2 is YFSETQ in the germline V gene. CDR3 protein: CASSSDTLGYEQYF. The CDR3 DNA reads TGCGCCAGCAGCTCGGACACACTGGGGTACGAGCAGTACTTC.

Ten or more counts support this clonotype. V gene TRBV5-1 combines with J gene TRBJ1-1, with D perhaps matching TRBD1 (5 bases). The CDR3 runs 15 residues. Germline CDR1 reads SGHRS; CDR2 reads YFSETQ. The ends were cut back, 3 bases at V and 3 bases at J, with 15 bases in the middle. The chain's CDR3 is CASSSRQNMDTEAFF. CDR3 nucleotide sequence: TGCGCCAGCAGCTCCCGACAGAATATGGACACTGAAGCTTTCTTT. Variable domain in full (rest from reference TRBV5-1 and TRBJ1-1): KAGVTQTPRYLIKTRGQQVTLSCSPISGHRSVSWYQQTPGQGLQFLFEYFSETQRNKGNFPGRFSGRQFSNSRSEMNVSTLELGDSALYLCASSSRQNMDTEAFFGQGTRLTVV.

V and J are TRBV20-1 and TRBJ1-1, with D possibly TRBD1 on 5 matching bases. Germline V CDR1 and CDR2: DFQATT, SNEGSKA (reference sequence). The CDR3 spans 17 residues. The CDR3 bases are TGCTGTAGCCCCGGCTCTACAAACAGGCGGGGTATGACTGAAGCTTTCTTT. This translates into CCSPGSTNRRGMTEAFF.

This clonotype was seen repeatedly, ten times or more. V gene TRBV20-1 combines with J gene TRBJ2-3; tentatively, D is TRBD2 (6 bases). V dropped 6 bases and J dropped 5 bases, with 18 bases sitting between them. CDR1 and CDR2 (germline): DFQATT, SNEGSKA (reference sequence). CDR3 length: 14 amino acids. CDR3 region: CSARSTSFLDTQYF. Written as DNA, the CDR3 is TGCAGTGCCCGGAGTACTAGCTTTCTAGATACGCAGTATTTT.

This clonotype was detected ten times or more. CDR3 DNA: TGCGCCAGCAGTGATACCAACTATGGCTACACCTTC. It specifies CASSDTNYGYTF. The J gene is TRBJ1-2, the V gene TRBV10-2; D gene unclear. Trimming pared 3 bases from V and 2 bases from J, leaving 4 bases between. Germline V gene sequence: CDR1 WSHSY, CDR2 SAAADI. The CDR3 totals 12 residues.

This clonotype was found many times. The chain combines TRBV6-5 with TRBJ2-3; 7 positions agree with TRBD2. The V segment lost 3 bases and the J segment 1 base; nucleotides outside the gene matches: 10. Germline CDR1 is MNHEY and CDR2 is SVGAGI. There are 17 residues in the CDR3. The chain's CDR3 is CASSYIRLADRTDTQYF. CDR3 nucleotides: TGTGCCAGCAGTTATATACGGCTAGCGGACCGCACAGATACGCAGTATTTT.

This clonotype was counted at least ten times. This chain uses TRBV6-5 with TRBJ2-1, with 8 positions matching TRBD2. With 8 bases clipped from V and 5 bases from J, the junction kept 8 bases outside the gene matches. The CDR3 extends over 14 amino acids. CDR1 is MNHEY, CDR2 SVGAGI, per germline. In DNA, the CDR3 is TGTGCCAGCTCCCGGACTAGCCTAAACAATGAGCAGTTCTTC. Amino acids: CASSRTSLNNEQFF.

The chain employs TRBV6-1 and TRBJ2-1; tentative D call: TRBD2 (5 bases). The germline V gene has CDR1 MNHNS and CDR2 SASEGT. CDR3 length: 15 amino acids. V lost 8 bases to trimming and J lost 4 bases, with 18 bases between them. The CDR3 DNA reads as TGTGCCAGCGCGACCGGTGGTAGCGAGTACAATGAGCAGTTCTTC. Translating it yields CASATGGSEYNEQFF.

The chain employs TRBV5-5 and TRBJ1-1, with D possibly TRBD1 on 5 matching bases. Per the germline V gene, CDR1 is SGHKS and CDR2 is YYEKEE (reference sequence). Deletions cut 4 bases from V and 2 bases from J, with 24 bases between. CDR3 length equals 18 residues. The CDR3 loop is CASSDAEGTPYINTEAFF. In nucleotides, the CDR3 is TGTGCCAGCAGCGATGCGGAAGGGACCCCCTATATCAACACTGAAGCTTTCTTT.

This clonotype was counted at least ten times. The chain combines TRBV20-1 with TRBJ2-3; D not resolved. Germline assignment: CDR1 DFQATT and CDR2 SNEGSKA (reference sequence). The length of the CDR3 is 12 residues. V shed 5 bases and J shed 2 bases, with 8 bases lying between them. The chain's CDR3 is CSAPTVTDTQYF. CDR3 DNA sequence: TGCAGTGCTCCGACTGTCACAGATACGCAGTATTTT.

The V and J genes are TRBV20-1 and TRBJ2-2, with 13 bases matching TRBD2. Per germline, CDR1 DFQATT and CDR2 SNEGSKA (reference sequence). V trimming: 1 base; J trimming: 5 bases; junction bases outside the gene matches: 10. The CDR3 has 18 residues. The CDR3 sequence: CSARGTSGRGSSTGELFF. The CDR3 DNA reads TGCAGTGCTAGAGGGACTAGCGGGAGAGGGTCGAGTACCGGGGAGCTGTTTTTT.

This clonotype appeared many times. V gene TRBV7-8 combines with J gene TRBJ2-1; tentatively, D is TRBD2 (6 bases). Germline V CDR1 and CDR2: SGHVS, FQNEAQ. V dropped 4 bases and J dropped 7 bases, with 17 bases sitting between them. The CDR3 runs 15 residues. CDR3 DNA: TGTGCCAGCAGCTCCGATTCGTGGAGGGAAAATGAGCAGTTCTTC. Protein sequence: CASSSDSWRENEQFF.

This clonotype has only a few counts. With a much larger clone just one base away, this may be a read error. The chain links TRBV5-6 to TRBJ1-2, with D unclear. This CDR3 spans 15 amino acids. Germline V lookup: CDR1 SGHDT, CDR2 YYEEEE. CDR3 in amino acids: CASSPDAGNDYGYPF. Here the CDR3 DNA reads TGTGCCAGCAGCCCGGACGCCGGTAATGACTATGGCTACCCCTTC.

The rearrangement uses TRBV5-1 and TRBJ2-1; D remains unclear. Trimming cost V 0 bases and J 9 bases, with 19 bases left between them. This CDR3 comprises 16 residues. Germline V lookup: CDR1 SGHRS, CDR2 YFSETQ. CDR3 bases: TGCGCCAGCAGCTTGGTTGTGGCTGGGCCCCACACTGAGCAGTTCTTC. This translates into CASSLVVAGPHTEQFF.

This clonotype was counted only a few times. The rearrangement uses TRBV7-2 and TRBJ2-3; D is undetermined. This CDR3 is built from 16 residues. CDR1 and CDR2 (germline): SGHTA, FQGNSA. The V end lost 1 base, the J end lost 0 bases, and 11 bases lay between the germline ends. The CDR3 here is CASSLGLYPSTDTQYF. For the CDR3, the DNA is TGTGCCAGCAGCTTAGGGTTGTATCCTAGCACAGATACGCAGTATTTT.

In this sample, this clonotype turned up many times. This chain connects TRBV7-6 to TRBJ2-7; the match to TRBD2 covers 9 bases. CDR3 size: 17 residues. Trimming removed 2 bases from V and 0 bases from J; junction bases left unmatched: 8. Germline CDR1 reads SGHVS; CDR2 reads FNYEAQ. CDR3 amino acids: CASSLRGLAPRSYEQYF. The CDR3, as DNA: TGTGCCAGCAGCTTAAGAGGACTAGCGCCACGCTCCTACGAGCAGTACTTC.

V usage is TRBV25-1 and J usage is TRBJ2-7; TRBD1 or TRBD2 may be the D gene (5 bases each). The germline gives CDR1 MGHDK, CDR2 SYGVNS. The germline V and J ends were trimmed by 7 bases and 0 bases, with 28 bases remaining between them. This CDR3 spans 19 amino acids. The CDR3 loop reads CASTPGDGSHTVSSYEQYF. CDR3 coding DNA: TGTGCCAGCACCCCTGGGGACGGATCCCATACAGTTAGCTCCTACGAGCAGTACTTC.

V usage is TRBV12-3 or TRBV12-4 and J usage is TRBJ2-1, with 7 bases aligning to TRBD2. The CDR3 consists of 14 residues. V gave up 3 bases and J gave up 8 bases; unmatched junction bases: 7. The CDR3: CASSFVAGAYEQFF. For the CDR3, the DNA is TGTGCCAGCAGTTTTGTTGCGGGAGCTTATGAGCAGTTCTTC.

This chain links TRBV12-3 or TRBV12-4 with TRBJ2-5; 10 bases fit TRBD1. The CDR3 extends over 15 amino acids. V lost 5 bases and J lost 5; bases outside the gene matches: 8. CDR3 in DNA: TGTGCCAGCAGTCGGACAGGGGGGGTTCGGGAGACCCAGTACTTC. Its translation is CASSRTGGVRETQYF.

This clonotype was recorded many times. The J gene is TRBJ2-7, the V gene TRBV12-3 or TRBV12-4; D unresolved. CDR3 length: 11 amino acids. Trimming shortened V by 3 bases and J by 4 bases, and 4 bases separated the two germline ends. The CDR3 DNA reads as TGTGCCAGCAGTTTTGAGTACGAGCAGTACTTC. Translated: CASSFEYEQYF.